This T cell receptor (beta chain) was captured by sequencing in a study of cytotoxic CD8 clonotypes in ibrutinib-treated CLL. Looking at the study overall: Included were 11 relapsed/refractory and some 15 treatment-naive patients, of whom 17 were IGHV unmutated. General study findings and limits: The clonality rise at ibrutinib response reflected private clonotype expansion. Baseline clonality, above age-matched healthy donor levels, tracked circulating CD8+ T-cell counts.

Approximately 2.2 micrograms of genomic DNA came from cryopreserved PBMCs for TCR beta libraries. The germline gives CDR1 GTSNPN, CDR2 SVGIG (reference sequence). Trimming pared 2 bases from V and 6 bases from J, leaving 13 bases between. The CDR3 totals 14 residues. Sequencing used immunoSEQ multiplex PCR; TCRdb keeps in-frame clones, though not all of them. The sample lists more than 85,000 clones; around 77% were seen once. On this clone itself: The target antigen is unknown.

The material was PBMCs, obtained after 24 months of ibrutinib treatment. The rearrangement joins TRBV30 to TRBJ1-4; D may be TRBD1 (5 bases). The origin of this receptor is a human donor with chronic lymphocytic leukemia. The CDR3, as DNA: TGTGCCTGGAGTAGAGGGGCGCGGGATGAAAAACTGTTTTTT. Its protein is CAWSRGARDEKLFF.